The entry below gives a single T cell receptor beta chain sequence along with its context. This CDR3 comprises 15 residues. Germline V gene lookup returns CDR1 SGHTA and CDR2 FQGTGA. V lost 6 bases and J 1 base, leaving 14 bases between the germline ends. This entry is derived from a study of blood T cell repertoires in COVID-19. On the study more broadly: From the United States, Italy and Spain came samples of acute and convalescent COVID-19.

The protocol was immunoSEQ multiplex PCR, while the TCRdb copy is restricted to in-frame clones and leaves out a portion. The data contain 150,000 to 200,000 clones, 79% of them singletons. This receptor was identified in a man aged 55 to 70 with active or convalescent COVID-19. The specimen was peripheral blood. V gene TRBV7-3 combines with J gene TRBJ2-3; TRBD2 might be the D (6 bases). DNA of the CDR3: TGTGCCAGCAGATCACGCGGGGATCGCACAGATACGCAGTATTTT. This codes for CASRSRGDRTDTQYF.